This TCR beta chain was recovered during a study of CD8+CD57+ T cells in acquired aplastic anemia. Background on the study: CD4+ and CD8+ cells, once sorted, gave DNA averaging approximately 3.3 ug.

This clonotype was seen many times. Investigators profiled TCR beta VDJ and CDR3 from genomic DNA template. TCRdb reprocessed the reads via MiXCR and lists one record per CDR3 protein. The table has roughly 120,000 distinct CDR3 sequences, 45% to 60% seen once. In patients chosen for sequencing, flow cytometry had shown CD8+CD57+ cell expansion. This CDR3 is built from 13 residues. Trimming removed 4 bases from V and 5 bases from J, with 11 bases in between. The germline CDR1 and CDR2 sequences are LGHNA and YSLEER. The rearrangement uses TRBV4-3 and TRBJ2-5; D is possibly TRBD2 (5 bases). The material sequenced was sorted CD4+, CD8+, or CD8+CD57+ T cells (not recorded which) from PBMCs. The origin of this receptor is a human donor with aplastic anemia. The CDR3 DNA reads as TGCGCCAGCAGCCCGGGCCGCGGGGAGACCCAGTACTTC. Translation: CASSPGRGETQYF.